Each of the 11 T cell receptor beta chains below was sequenced from the same sample in a study of control samples from healthy donors and cancer patients (dated by TCRdb to the early 2020s). Library preparation used the immunoSEQ multiplex PCR assay. TCRdb holds this immuneACCESS table with in-frame rearrangements only. Some clones are missing; in checked studies, unresolved V genes explain under half, and the rest has no known cause. For this sample there are around 26,000 clones; approximately 85% appear just once. Of the sample, 20% to 25% is held by the ten largest clones. Sample: PBMCs. These receptors all stem from a man aged 60 to 75 with colorectal cancer.

This sequence joins TRBV3-1 (or the pseudogene TRBV3-2) and TRBJ1-6; D is unresolved. Germline V gene sequence: CDR1 LGHDT, CDR2 YNNKEL (reference sequence). This CDR3 has 13 amino acids. Trimming cost V 1 base and J 7 bases, with 5 bases left between them. CDR3 protein: CASSQGRNSPLHF. Written as DNA, the CDR3 is TGTGCCAGCAGCCAAGGTAGGAATTCACCCCTCCACTTT.

The chain is built from TRBV4-2 and TRBJ2-2; TRBD2 matches 9 bases. CDR3 length equals 18 residues. V lost 0 bases to trimming and J lost 5 bases; unmatched junction nucleotides: 10. The V gene's germline CDR1 is LGHNA and CDR2 YNFKEQ. The CDR3 DNA is TGTGCCAGCAGCCAAGATGCTAGCGGGGCCTTGGGGACCGGGGAGCTGTTTTTT. It specifies CASSQDASGALGTGELFF.

The CDR3 loop is CASSESMGTEAFF. CDR3 DNA sequence: TGCGCCAGCAGTGAGTCGATGGGGACTGAAGCTTTCTTT. The chain has TRBV10-1 and TRBJ1-1; D unclear. CDR3 length equals 13 residues. With 0 bases removed from V and 5 bases from J, the gap between germline ends came to 7 bases. The V gene's germline CDR1 is WNHNN and CDR2 SYGVQD (reference sequence).

This chain connects TRBV9 to TRBJ1-4; D remains ambiguous. The CDR3 loop spans 17 amino acids. Germline V gene data show CDR1 as SGDLS and CDR2 as YYNGEE. V lost 4 bases to trimming and J lost 7 bases, with 23 bases between them. In nucleotides, the CDR3 is TGTGCCAGCAGCTCACAGACCCCCTCTCCCGACGGTGAAAAACTGTTTTTT. This codes for CASSSQTPSPDGEKLFF.

By sample fraction, this clone is medium-sized. The rearrangement uses TRBV19 and TRBJ2-2, with 9 bases aligning to TRBD1. V dropped 5 bases and J dropped 6; count of bases not matched to a gene: 7. Per the germline V gene, CDR1 is LNHDA and CDR2 is SQIVND (reference sequence). The CDR3 extends over 15 amino acids. The CDR3, as DNA: TGTGCCAGTAGTGGAGGGGACAGGGTCGCCGGGGAGCTGTTTTTT. The encoded protein is CASSGGDRVAGELFF.

This clone was seen only once. V is TRBV3-1 (or the pseudogene TRBV3-2) and J is TRBJ1-5; TRBD1 might be the D (6 bases). The CDR3 runs to 16 residues. Per germline, CDR1 LGHDT and CDR2 YNNKEL (reference sequence). DNA for the CDR3: TGTCCCCCCCGCCATGGGGGCGGGGGCGGCAATCAGCCCCAGCATTTT. Amino acid sequence: CPPRHGGGGGNQPQHF.

J is TRBJ2-2 and V is TRBV7-9, with a weak D call TRBD1 (5 bases). The V end lost 5 bases, the J end lost 5 bases, and 15 bases lay between the germline ends. Germline V CDR1 and CDR2: SEHNR, FQNEAQ (reference sequence). The CDR3 covers 15 residues. The chain's CDR3 is CASSPLRGKTGELFF. The CDR3 region has the DNA TGTGCCAGCAGCCCATTAAGGGGCAAGACCGGGGAGCTGTTTTTT.

This rearrangement joins TRBV19 to TRBJ2-1; D not certain. V was clipped by 3 bases and J by 2 bases, with 11 bases between them. Germline V lookup: CDR1 LNHDA, CDR2 SQIVND (reference sequence). The CDR3 covers 15 residues. The CDR3 DNA is TGTGCCAGTAGTATTTGGAACGGGCCCTACAATGAGCAGTTCTTC. Translation: CASSIWNGPYNEQFF. The complete variable domain, with remaining parts taken from reference TRBV19 and TRBJ2-1, reads DGGITQSPKYLFRKEGQNVTLSCEQNLNHDAMYWYRQDPGQGLRLIYYSQIVNDFQKGDIAEGYSVSREKKESFPLTVTSAQKNPTAFYLCASSIWNGPYNEQFFGPGTRLTVL.

This clone was seen a few times. V usage is TRBV5-4 and J usage is TRBJ2-5, with D possibly being TRBD2 (6 bases). The CDR3 is 14 residues long. The germline V gene encodes CDR1 SGHNT and CDR2 YYREEE (reference sequence). V shed 4 bases and J shed 1 base, with 11 bases lying between them. The DNA for the CDR3 is TGTGCCAGCAGCACCGGGGACTTCCAAGAGACCCAGTACTTC. Translation gives CASSTGDFQETQYF.

V usage is TRBV25-1 and J usage is TRBJ1-1; TRBD1 aligns across 9 bases. The V and J ends lost 6 bases and 6 bases, in that order; junction bases with no gene match: 5. Germline V gives CDR1 MGHDK, CDR2 SYGVNS. The CDR3 has 13 amino acids. The CDR3 nucleotides read TGTGCCAGCAGGTTACAGGGGGCCTCTGAAGCTTTCTTT. Translating it yields CASRLQGASEAFF.

The chain recombines TRBV5-1 with TRBJ2-1; tentative D call: TRBD2 (6 bases). With 1 base removed from V and 9 bases from J, the gap between germline ends came to 17 bases. Per the germline V gene, CDR1 is SGHRS and CDR2 is YFSETQ. The length of the CDR3 is 15 residues. CDR3 loop: CASSLTSSEGSEQFF. As DNA, the CDR3 is TGCGCCAGCAGCTTGACTAGCTCGGAGGGAAGTGAGCAGTTCTTC. The full variable domain, in which reference TRBV5-1 and TRBJ2-1 provide the parts outside the CDR3, is KAGVTQTPRYLIKTRGQQVTLSCSPISGHRSVSWYQQTPGQGLQFLFEYFSETQRNKGNFPGRFSGRQFSNSRSEMNVSTLELGDSALYLCASSLTSSEGSEQFFGPGTRLTVL.